Listed here is a single T cell receptor (beta chain). This sample was taken from a study of early stage breast cancer tumors. The CDR3 covers 15 residues. The V gene's germline CDR1 is SGHTA and CDR2 FQGNSA. The germline V and J ends were trimmed by 4 bases and 1 base, with 13 bases remaining between them. TCRdb keeps only in-frame clones here, not all; method: immunoSEQ multiplex PCR. The sample has 5,000 to 6,500 clones, approximately 70% seen once. Sequencing was performed on normal breast tissue next to the tumor. The V gene is TRBV7-2, the J gene TRBJ1-1; D is possibly TRBD1 (5 bases). The clonotype was recovered from a person aged 55 to 69 with breast cancer. DNA for the CDR3: TGTGCCAGCAGCTCGGGGGGGTGGGAGAACACTGAAGCTTTCTTT. It encodes CASSSGGWENTEAFF.